This entry describes one T cell receptor (beta chain). Its antigen is undetermined. PCR was performed using 60 Vbeta and 13 Jbeta primers. The assay was immunoSEQ multiplex PCR, and TCRdb's table has in-frame clones only and misses some. The sample consists of around 180,000 clones, about 86% of them appearing once. The data belong to a study of cytomegalovirus exposure and HLA in healthy donors. General study findings and limits: In most subjects, TCR beta sequences reportedly gave accurate predictions of HLA-A and HLA-B alleles. A missense variant in DCLRE1C was later tied to TCR beta V- and J-gene trimming.

Germline V gives CDR1 MNHEY, CDR2 SMNVEV (reference sequence). This CDR3 spans 14 amino acids. Trimming shortened V by 3 bases and J by 8 bases, and 16 bases separated the two germline ends. The source of this sequence is a woman between 18 and 29 years old in good health and CMV-seropositive. Sequenced material: PBMCs. The J gene is TRBJ1-2, the V gene TRBV27; D is uncertain. The CDR3 nucleotides are TGTGCCAGCAGTTTTCGGGGAGGGAGGGAAGGCTACACCTTC. Translation gives CASSFRGGREGYTF.